This T cell receptor beta chain was observed in a study of T cells in Graves' hyperthyroidism and ophthalmopathy (dated by TCRdb to between 2017 and 2020). With respect to the entire study: Peripheral blood was collected at initial diagnosis, before any treatment. To identify TCR V-J signatures that set the groups apart, the researchers used a discovery cohort of approximately 98 patients, made up of 43 with Graves' ophthalmopathy and some 60 with stable Graves' hyperthyroidism. Prospective prediction of ophthalmopathy was tested in an independent validation cohort consisting of some 18 hyperthyroidism patients and some 16 patients who later progressed to ophthalmopathy. The 80 to 100 discovery patients were randomly divided into training and test sets at a 7:3 ratio. In addition, the study compared T-cell repertoires in thyroid tissue and in blood from a handful of Graves' hyperthyroidism patients. Once sampling was done, hyperthyroidism patients were given methimazole at a starting dose of 30 mg daily, whereas ophthalmopathy patients were given high-dose intravenous methylprednisolone. TCR Vbeta CDR3 sequencing of 130 to 150 peripheral blood samples (about 45 ophthalmopathy, about 80 hyperthyroidism and approximately 17 progressor patients) is reported in the paper. Study-wide conclusions, independent of this receptor: Most expanded thyroid clonotypes (frequency above 0.001) were also found in blood, which suggests that blood repertoires may mirror thyroid immune responses. In validation, the model predicted progression to ophthalmopathy a median of around six months before onset, with approximately 68% sensitivity and roughly 72% specificity. No statistical method was used to set the sample size in advance, and investigators knew the group allocation. A model built on a 13 V-J signature distinguished ophthalmopathy from stable hyperthyroidism, reaching roughly 88% sensitivity and around 81% specificity in cross-validation and 80%/75% in testing.

Concerning this clonotype: No antigen is known for it. Base-call qualities are not available, and no considerably larger clone is one nucleotide away.

The TCR beta CDR3 regions were amplified from the RNA transcripts. The TCR CDR3 was subjected to a first round of RT-PCR using the HTBI primer set and the Qiagen OneStep RT-PCR kit. Libraries were constructed in a second round of multiplex PCR, after which size selection and purification were carried out. Libraries were sequenced paired-end with 100 bp reads on an Illumina HiSeq2000. Turning to the authors' computational methods: SOAPnuke was used to process the raw data, with reads discarded if the reads contained adapters or uncalled bases, had a mean Phred below 15, or lacked an exact constant-primer or identifier match. COPE v1.2.5 was used to merge high-quality paired reads, and clonotypes were defined as unique nucleotide sequences. MiTCR v1.1 was used to align clonotypes to the IMGT TRBV, TRBD and TRBJ reference segments. The analysis included only V-J combinations with a frequency above 0.0001, which together covered over 98% of the repertoires. A TCS score was defined as the ratio of F50 (clonal expansion) to E x V (chaos), with BLOSUM62-based TCRdist applied between CDR3 peptides within each V-J. Welch's t-statistics and random forest reduced 514 V-J features to under 15, which were used in a naive Bayes classifier (R e1071). TCRdb redid the processing of the public reads, applying fastp at Q25 and MiXCR, and retained in-frame beta chains. Rows with a matching CDR3 protein are joined into one entry that keeps the most common DNA and genes. For this entry, the V and J calls and clone size follow TCRdb and not the study's own pipeline. The sample contains roughly 500,000 distinct CDR3 sequences, about 15% of them found a single time. More than 4.5% of the sample is taken by the ten largest.

Hyperthyroidism patients were aged 18 to 65 years and newly diagnosed, with disease duration of less than 2 months. Any patient with an uncontrolled infection, another autoimmune disease, pregnancy or lactation was excluded. Diagnoses relied on clinical symptoms, serum thyroxine and TRAb, thyroid ultrasound and orbital computed tomography. For progressor patients, blood was drawn at the first diagnosis of hyperthyroidism, before any ophthalmopathy symptoms had appeared. PBMCs were isolated from more than 9 ml of fresh peripheral blood by Ficoll-Paque density gradient centrifugation. Patients classed as progressors first received a Graves' hyperthyroidism diagnosis and then went on to develop ophthalmopathy during follow-up. Trizol reagent was used to extract total RNA, and RNA quality was then checked on an Agilent 2100 Bioanalyzer. The sequenced sample consisted of blood. The receptor was isolated from a woman between 25 and 40 years old with Graves' hyperthyroidism that later progressed to Graves' ophthalmopathy.

Here is the DNA: TGTGCCAGCAGCGCCCGCCTAGGGGACTCACCCCTCCACTTT. Translated, this is CASSARLGDSPLHF. The chain is encoded by TRBV3-1 joined to TRBJ1-6; tentative D gene TRBD1, with 5 bases matching. The germline V gene (reference sequence) specifies LGHDT as CDR1 and YNNKEL as CDR2. At the junction V is shortened by 5 bases and J by 10 bases, with 15 bases in between. Measured from the cysteine to the phenylalanine, the CDR3 is 14 residues long. Here the CDR3 DNA is all that survives: 42 bases in frame from base 1. The entire variable domain, with the stretches around the CDR3 drawn from the reference TRBV3-1 and TRBJ1-6 proteins, is DTAVSQTPKYLVTQMGNDKSIKCEQNLGHDTMYWYKQDSKKFLKIMFSYNNKELIINETVPNRFSPKSPDKAHLNLHINSLELGDSAVYFCASSARLGDSPLHFGNGTRLTVT.